Each of the 21 T cell receptor beta chains below was sequenced from the same sample in a study of blood T cells in healthy people across ages. Through a sample-barcoded 5' primer and a J-beta primer mix, a second PCR was run for roughly 7 to 11 cycles. TCRdb itself ran the 5' RACE reads through MiXCR, one entry per CDR3 protein. In the table there are 1.5 million to 2 million distinct CDR3 sequences, about 31% of which are singletons. Sequencing was done on a sample of blood. The source is a woman in her twenties or thirties in good health.

V gene TRBV13 combines with J gene TRBJ1-2, with 7 bases that match TRBD1. Trimming at V came to 7 bases and at J to 4 bases, leaving 9 bases not matched to a gene. The CDR3 length is 14 residues. In germline, CDR1 is PRHDT, CDR2 FYEKMQ (reference sequence). In DNA form, the CDR3 reads TGTGCCAGCACCCCGGGGCAGGGGGTCTATGGCTACACCTTC. It codes for CASTPGQGVYGYTF.

The V gene is TRBV18, the J gene TRBJ1-2; D remains ambiguous. Germline V CDR1 and CDR2: KGHSH, LQKENI. V dropped 9 bases and J dropped 6 bases, with 17 bases sitting between them. There are 13 residues in the CDR3. CDR3 protein: CASSTTGFDGYTF. In nucleotides, the CDR3 is TGTGCCAGTTCAACCACGGGGTTTGATGGCTACACCTTC.

CDR3 region: CASSLWGTSGRVKQFF. For the CDR3, the DNA is TGTGCCAGCAGTTTATGGGGGACTAGCGGGAGGGTTAAGCAGTTCTTC. The V gene is TRBV28, the J gene TRBJ2-1; 16 nucleotides agree with TRBD2. The CDR3 spans 16 residues. In germline, CDR1 is MDHEN, CDR2 SYDVKM. With V trimmed by 0 bases and J by 11 bases, 4 bases remained unmatched.

There are many counts of this clonotype. V gene TRBV4-1 combines with J gene TRBJ2-7; 10 positions agree with TRBD1. The trim removed 2 bases at V and 5 bases at J, leaving 6 bases unmatched. The germline V gene encodes CDR1 MGHRA and CDR2 YSYEKL. The CDR3 has 15 amino acids. This CDR3 is CASSQWDRGSHEQYF. CDR3 nucleotide sequence: TGCGCCAGCAGCCAATGGGACAGGGGTTCCCACGAGCAGTACTTC.

The V and J genes are TRBV5-1 and TRBJ2-5; D might be TRBD2 (5 bases). The germline CDR1 and CDR2 sequences are SGHRS and YFSETQ. V was clipped by 2 bases and J by 5 bases, with 13 bases between them. The CDR3 extends over 14 amino acids. The CDR3 DNA reads TGCGCCAGCAGCTTACGTTCGCGAGGGGAGACCCAGTACTTC. This encodes CASSLRSRGETQYF.

The sample holds a few counts of this clonotype. The J gene is TRBJ2-4, the V gene TRBV12-5; 7 bases are shared with TRBD1. The CDR3 has 16 residues. J lost 1 base, V lost 3 bases, and 6 bases had no gene match. CDR1 and CDR2 (germline): LGHNT, FRNRAP. The chain's CDR3 is CASGFTGAGAKNIQYF. CDR3 DNA sequence: TGTGCTAGTGGTTTCACAGGGGCCGGGGCCAAAAACATTCAGTACTTC.

V is TRBV5-1 and J is TRBJ2-1; 8 positions match TRBD2. Germline CDR1 reads SGHRS; CDR2 reads YFSETQ. The CDR3 extends over 16 amino acids. J was trimmed by 6 bases and V by 6 bases; bases with no gene match: 14. CDR3 loop: CASTPPRAGGFNEQFF. The CDR3, as DNA: TGCGCCAGCACCCCTCCTCGGGCGGGGGGCTTCAATGAGCAGTTCTTC.

The chain is built from TRBV7-2 and TRBJ2-1, with D maybe TRBD2 (7 bases). V lost 3 bases and J lost 6, with 15 bases in between. This CDR3 has 15 residues. CDR1 and CDR2 from the germline V gene are SGHTA and FQGNSA. The DNA for the CDR3 is TGTGCCAGCAGCTTGGGGGGGGGCTCTGCCAATGAGCAGTTCTTC. Its protein product is CASSLGGGSANEQFF.

This clonotype was counted many times. The chain is built from TRBV4-1 and TRBJ2-3, with 8 positions matching TRBD2. Looked up from germline, CDR1 is MGHRA and CDR2 is YSYEKL. This CDR3 has 18 residues. The V segment lost 0 bases and the J segment 2 bases; nucleotides outside the gene matches: 10. The CDR3 reads CASSQDNGKRGNTDTQYF. The CDR3, as DNA: TGCGCCAGCAGCCAAGATAATGGCAAGCGGGGGAACACAGATACGCAGTATTTT.

This clonotype was observed a handful of times. V usage is TRBV5-1 and J usage is TRBJ2-1, with TRBD1 matching over 9 bases. Unmatched junction bases numbered 5, after V lost 0 bases and J lost 7 bases. The CDR3 has 15 residues. CDR1 SGHRS and CDR2 YFSETQ come from the germline V gene. The CDR3 nucleotides are TGCGCCAGCAGCTTGGAGGGACAGGGTTGGAATGAGCAGTTCTTC. Protein sequence: CASSLEGQGWNEQFF. Combining the CDR3 with reference TRBV5-1 and TRBJ2-1 gives the whole variable domain KAGVTQTPRYLIKTRGQQVTLSCSPISGHRSVSWYQQTPGQGLQFLFEYFSETQRNKGNFPGRFSGRQFSNSRSEMNVSTLELGDSALYLCASSLEGQGWNEQFFGPGTRLTVL.

In its sample, this clonotype was seen a few times. The gene calls are TRBV27 and TRBJ2-7; D is undetermined. The CDR3 consists of 14 residues. Germline values: CDR1 MNHEY, CDR2 SMNVEV (reference sequence). The germline V and J ends were trimmed by 5 bases and 1 base, with 12 bases remaining between them. The CDR3 spells CASSRYPGSYEQYF. The CDR3 DNA sequence: TGTGCCAGCAGTCGATATCCCGGTTCCTACGAGCAGTACTTC.

This clonotype was counted a few times. This chain connects TRBV5-1 to TRBJ2-7; 7 bases fit TRBD1. Germline values: CDR1 SGHRS, CDR2 YFSETQ. With 0 bases clipped from V and 10 bases from J, the junction kept 19 bases outside the gene matches. The CDR3 has 17 residues. The CDR3 region has the DNA TGCGCCAGCAGCTTGGACTTTCGGACAGGCCCTGAGGAGACCCAGTACGTC. Its translation is CASSLDFRTGPEETQYV.

Comment on this clonotype: A junction end diverges from the germline sequence, so it may reflect a read error. This chain joins TRBV3-1 and TRBJ2-1; perhaps TRBD2 as D (6 bases). The CDR3 length is 14 residues. The germline CDR1 and CDR2 sequences are LGHDT and YNNKEL (reference sequence). The CDR3, as DNA: TGTGCCAGTAGCCGGAGAGCGGGCTACAATGAGCAGTTCTTC. Residues: CASSRRAGYNEQFF.

The V call is TRBV6-5, the J call TRBJ1-2; D is undetermined. The CDR3 totals 15 residues. CDR1 MNHEY and CDR2 SVGAGI come from the germline V gene. Trimming stripped 6 bases from V and 3 bases from J, with 17 bases between. CDR3 nucleotides: TGTGCCAGCAGCGCGTCGGAGGGAGGTTACTATGGCTACACCTTC. It encodes CASSASEGGYYGYTF.

In nucleotides, the CDR3 is TGCAGTGCTAGAGACCCCAAGACAGAGTACAATCAGCCCCAGCATTTT. This codes for CSARDPKTEYNQPQHF. The rearrangement uses TRBV20-1 and TRBJ1-5; tentative D call: TRBD1 (5 bases). The V gene lost 0 bases and the J gene lost 3 bases, with 15 bases spanning the gap. This CDR3 contains 16 residues. The V gene's germline CDR1 is DFQATT and CDR2 SNEGSKA (reference sequence).

This clonotype has more than one count but fewer than ten. This sequence joins TRBV9 and TRBJ2-6, with 8 bases aligning to TRBD1. J lost 4 bases, V lost 4 bases, and 7 bases had no gene match. CDR1 and CDR2 from the germline V gene are SGDLS and YYNGEE. The CDR3 spans 16 residues. The CDR3 DNA sequence: TGTGCCAGCAGCCGGACAGGGATGGCCGGGGCCAACGTCCTGACTTTC. It is translated as CASSRTGMAGANVLTF.

This clonotype was counted ten times or more. The chain links TRBV29-1 to TRBJ1-5, with D tentatively TRBD1 (5 bases). Trimming stripped 6 bases from V and 3 bases from J, with 12 bases between. There are 13 residues in the CDR3. The germline CDR1 and CDR2 sequences are SQVTM and ANQGSEA. The CDR3 bases are TGCAGCGTGGCCCCAGGGACCAATCAGCCCCAGCATTTT. Amino acids: CSVAPGTNQPQHF.

This clonotype showed up just a few times. The rearrangement links TRBV4-1 to TRBJ2-5; tentative D call: TRBD2 (5 bases). This CDR3 spans 16 amino acids. V lost 0 bases, J lost 3 bases, and 14 bases lay in between. Germline V gene sequence: CDR1 MGHRA, CDR2 YSYEKL. The CDR3 DNA follows: TGCGCCAGCAGCCAAGATGATGGATTGGGAGAAGAGACCCAGTACTTC. Translating it yields CASSQDDGLGEETQYF.

This chain joins TRBV24-1 and TRBJ2-5, with D unclear. Trimming removed 6 bases from V and 0 bases from J, with 7 bases in between. Germline CDR1 reads KGHDR; CDR2 reads SFDVKD. There are 13 residues in the CDR3. CDR3 nucleotide sequence: TGTGCCACCAGTAGTAGGTACCAAGAGACCCAGTACTTC. This encodes CATSSRYQETQYF.

The V gene is TRBV15, the J gene TRBJ2-3; TRBD1 matches at 9 bases. Germline CDR1 and CDR2: LNHNV and YYDKDF (reference sequence). V was pared by 3 bases and J by 3 bases, with 4 bases of the junction left unmatched. The CDR3 length is 15 residues. The CDR3: CATSSRDRVTDTQYF. CDR3 DNA sequence: TGTGCCACCAGCAGCCGGGACAGGGTTACAGATACGCAGTATTTT.

The rearrangement links TRBV28 to TRBJ2-7; TRBD1 is a possible D gene (5 bases). The CDR3 totals 15 residues. Germline CDR1 MDHEN, CDR2 SYDVKM. Trimming shortened V by 6 bases and J by 0 bases, and 15 bases separated the two germline ends. The CDR3 nucleotides are TGTGCCAGCAGCCCGTTAGGGGCCACCTCCTACGAGCAGTACTTC. This translates into CASSPLGATSYEQYF.